This T cell receptor (beta chain) was sequenced during a study of cytomegalovirus exposure and HLA in healthy donors. The donors were part of the 120-subject validation cohort, which stood apart from the roughly 670-subject first cohort. With respect to this clone: The target antigen is unknown.

Libraries were prepared by immunoSEQ multiplex PCR; TCRdb keeps only in-frame clonotypes and omits some of them. The table lists tens of thousands of clones, over 85% of them singletons, with about 4.4% in the top ten. Overall study findings and caveats: Rarity marked most TCR sequences, yet some public TCRs occurred in many donors.

The CDR3 extends over 13 amino acids. The origin of this receptor is a man younger than 30 in good health and CMV-seropositive. This chain links TRBV21-1 with TRBJ2-1; the table's D call, TRBD2, has no DNA check behind it. TRBV21-1 is reported as a pseudogene. The sequenced material came from PBMCs. CDR3 region: CASSRESYNEQFF. DNA for the CDR3: TGTGCCAGCAGCAGGGAGTCCTACAATGAGCAGTTCTTC.